This is a list of T cell receptor beta chains from one sample in a study of T cells after yellow fever vaccination. TCRdb processed the 5' RACE reads anew with MiXCR; each CDR3 protein has one entry. Of under 400,000 distinct CDR3 sequences in the sample, under 15% are singletons; the top ten hold 3% to 4%. The sequences come from CD4+ T cells sorted from PBMCs, collected 15 days after the yellow fever booster vaccination. Receptor source: a man between 18 and 35 years old who received the YFV17D yellow fever vaccine. The CDR3 runs from the conserved cysteine through the conserved F or W. Each record gives: CDR3 DNA, CDR3 protein, CDR3 length, J gene, clone size, D gene, V gene. A D gene is named only where the DNA matches it firmly. Size is omitted from some rows. Given values are once, few, many or a class for expanded clones.

CDR3 DNA: TGTGCCAGCAGGTCCGGGGGGCAAACGCAGTATTTT
CDR3 protein: CASRSGGQTQYF
CDR3 length: 12
J gene: TRBJ2-3
clone size: .
D gene: .
V gene: TRBV6-2/TRBV6-3

CDR3 DNA: TGCGCCAGCAGCCAAGGGGCGGGAGGGCGGAGCTACAATGAGCAGTTCTTC
CDR3 protein: CASSQGAGGRSYNEQFF
CDR3 length: 17
J gene: TRBJ2-1
clone size: few
D gene: TRBD2
V gene: TRBV4-1

CDR3 DNA: TGCGCCAGCAGCCAAGGCCCCGGGGGGAACTATGGCTACACCTTC
CDR3 protein: CASSQGPGGNYGYTF
CDR3 length: 15
J gene: TRBJ1-2
clone size: few
D gene: .
V gene: TRBV4-3

CDR3 DNA: TGTGCCAGCAGCCCAGGGACGGCAGACTATGGCTACACCTTC
CDR3 protein: CASSPGTADYGYTF
CDR3 length: 14
J gene: TRBJ1-2
clone size: .
D gene: .
V gene: TRBV11-2

CDR3 DNA: TGTGCCAGCAGCCGGGGACTAGCGGGGGGGTCCCAAGAGACCCAGTACTTC
CDR3 protein: CASSRGLAGGSQETQYF
CDR3 length: 17
J gene: TRBJ2-5
clone size: .
D gene: TRBD2
V gene: TRBV7-2

CDR3 DNA: TGCGCCAGCAGCTTCTCCATCGACAGGAATGAGCAGTACTTC
CDR3 protein: CASSFSIDRNEQYF
CDR3 length: 14
J gene: TRBJ2-7
clone size: .
D gene: .
V gene: TRBV5-1

CDR3 DNA: TGTGCCAGCAACCTAGGGGCAGGACGTATTGCAGCCCAGTACTTC
CDR3 protein: CASNLGAGRIAAQYF
CDR3 length: 15
J gene: TRBJ2-5
clone size: .
D gene: .
V gene: TRBV28

CDR3 DNA: TGCAGCGTTGAAACCCGCTACGAGCAGTACTTC
CDR3 protein: CSVETRYEQYF
CDR3 length: 11
J gene: TRBJ2-7
clone size: .
D gene: .
V gene: TRBV29-1

CDR3 DNA: TGTGCCAGCAGGACTAGCGGAAACTACAATGAGCAGTTCTTC
CDR3 protein: CASRTSGNYNEQFF
CDR3 length: 14
J gene: TRBJ2-1
clone size: .
D gene: TRBD2
V gene: TRBV6-1

CDR3 DNA: TGCAGCGCCACAAGGGGGGACGGTCAGCCCCAGCATTTT
CDR3 protein: CSATRGDGQPQHF
CDR3 length: 13
J gene: TRBJ1-5
clone size: .
D gene: .
V gene: TRBV20-1

CDR3 DNA: TGCGCCAGCAGCCAAGCACCCCCGGACGCTTCACCCCTCCACTTT
CDR3 protein: CASSQAPPDASPLHF
CDR3 length: 15
J gene: TRBJ1-6
clone size: .
D gene: .
V gene: TRBV4-3

CDR3 DNA: TGTGCCGCGAAAGTCCCGAACACCGGGGAGCTGTTTTTT
CDR3 protein: CAAKVPNTGELFF
CDR3 length: 13
J gene: TRBJ2-2
clone size: .
D gene: .
V gene: TRBV6-1

CDR3 DNA: TGTGCCAGCCGAGGGGGGGGCCATGGCTACACCTTC
CDR3 protein: CASRGGGHGYTF
CDR3 length: 12
J gene: TRBJ1-2
clone size: .
D gene: .
V gene: TRBV6-6

CDR3 DNA: TGCGCCAGCAGCTTGGCCGGGACAGGGGGAGAAGAGACCCAGTACTTC
CDR3 protein: CASSLAGTGGEETQYF
CDR3 length: 16
J gene: TRBJ2-5
clone size: many
D gene: TRBD1
V gene: TRBV5-1

CDR3 DNA: TGCGCCAGCAGCTACTTGGGGGTGTCGCGGGAAAAACTGTTTTTT
CDR3 protein: CASSYLGVSREKLFF
CDR3 length: 15
J gene: TRBJ1-4
clone size: many
D gene: .
V gene: TRBV5-1

CDR3 DNA: TGTGCCAGCAGTGAACCACCGGGGGGGTCTCAGCCCCAGCATTTT
CDR3 protein: CASSEPPGGSQPQHF
CDR3 length: 15
J gene: TRBJ1-5
clone size: .
D gene: .
V gene: TRBV6-1

CDR3 DNA: TGCAGCGCCCATTCACCCAATGAGCAGTTCTTC
CDR3 protein: CSAHSPNEQFF
CDR3 length: 11
J gene: TRBJ2-1
clone size: once
D gene: .
V gene: TRBV29-1

CDR3 DNA: TGTGCCATCAGTGAAACTAGTAGGAACACCGGGGAGCTGTTTTTT
CDR3 protein: CAISETSRNTGELFF
CDR3 length: 15
J gene: TRBJ2-2
clone size: .
D gene: .
V gene: TRBV10-3

CDR3 DNA: TGTGCCAGCAGCGCCACCCCAGGCGGGGAGCTGTTTTTT
CDR3 protein: CASSATPGGELFF
CDR3 length: 13
J gene: TRBJ2-2
clone size: .
D gene: .
V gene: TRBV9

CDR3 DNA: TGTGCCAGCACTGCGGGAGACACTGAAGCTTTCTTT
CDR3 protein: CASTAGDTEAFF
CDR3 length: 12
J gene: TRBJ1-1
clone size: .
D gene: .
V gene: TRBV6-5

CDR3 DNA: TGTGCCAGCAGCCTCACCAGGGGGGCGAACACCGGGGAGCTGTTTTTT
CDR3 protein: CASSLTRGANTGELFF
CDR3 length: 16
J gene: TRBJ2-2
clone size: few
D gene: .
V gene: TRBV11-2

CDR3 DNA: TGCGCCAGCAGCTTACAGGGGCCAACCTCTGGGGCCAACGTCCTGACTTTC
CDR3 protein: CASSLQGPTSGANVLTF
CDR3 length: 17
J gene: TRBJ2-6
clone size: many
D gene: TRBD1
V gene: TRBV5-1

CDR3 DNA: TGTGCCAGCCGCCTGGGGGGACTAGCGTATGAGCAGTTCTTC
CDR3 protein: CASRLGGLAYEQFF
CDR3 length: 14
J gene: TRBJ2-1
clone size: few
D gene: TRBD2
V gene: TRBV6-2/TRBV6-3

CDR3 DNA: TGCGCCAGCAGCCCAACAGGGGGCTTAAGGGGAGAGACCCAGTACTTC
CDR3 protein: CASSPTGGLRGETQYF
CDR3 length: 16
J gene: TRBJ2-5
clone size: .
D gene: TRBD1
V gene: TRBV5-1

CDR3 DNA: TGTGCCAGCAGTTCACAAGACAGCTCCTACGAGCAGTACTTC
CDR3 protein: CASSSQDSSYEQYF
CDR3 length: 14
J gene: TRBJ2-7
clone size: .
D gene: .
V gene: TRBV7-3

CDR3 DNA: TGCAGTGCTAGAGAGGTGCGGGGCCAAGAGACCCAGTACTTC
CDR3 protein: CSAREVRGQETQYF
CDR3 length: 14
J gene: TRBJ2-5
clone size: many
D gene: .
V gene: TRBV20-1

CDR3 DNA: TGTGCCAGCAGCCTCGGGACAGGGGGCGGGTATGGCTACACCTTC
CDR3 protein: CASSLGTGGGYGYTF
CDR3 length: 15
J gene: TRBJ1-2
clone size: few
D gene: TRBD1
V gene: TRBV7-2

CDR3 DNA: TGTGCCAGCAGCGAAAAGGGCCGTGGTGCACTGTTTTTT
CDR3 protein: CASSEKGRGALFF
CDR3 length: 13
J gene: TRBJ1-4
clone size: few
D gene: .
V gene: TRBV2

CDR3 DNA: TGCGCCAGCAGCCAAGAAGCGAGACAGGTGTACAATGAGCAGTTCTTC
CDR3 protein: CASSQEARQVYNEQFF
CDR3 length: 16
J gene: TRBJ2-1
clone size: few
D gene: .
V gene: TRBV4-1

CDR3 DNA: TGCGCCAGCAGCAACGGACAGGGGTATTTCTCCTACGAGCAGTACTTC
CDR3 protein: CASSNGQGYFSYEQYF
CDR3 length: 16
J gene: TRBJ2-7
clone size: .
D gene: TRBD1
V gene: TRBV5-1

CDR3 DNA: TGTGCCAGCAACCGGGACTCCTACAATGAGCAGTTCTTC
CDR3 protein: CASNRDSYNEQFF
CDR3 length: 13
J gene: TRBJ2-1
clone size: .
D gene: .
V gene: TRBV12-3/TRBV12-4

CDR3 DNA: TGCGCCAGCAGCCAAGATTGGGGCTCTGGAAACACCATATATTTT
CDR3 protein: CASSQDWGSGNTIYF
CDR3 length: 15
J gene: TRBJ1-3
clone size: .
D gene: .
V gene: TRBV4-1

CDR3 DNA: TGTGCCAGCAGCCTAGCGGGGGGGACTGAGCAGTTCTTC
CDR3 protein: CASSLAGGTEQFF
CDR3 length: 13
J gene: TRBJ2-1
clone size: few
D gene: TRBD2
V gene: TRBV5-4

CDR3 DNA: TGTGCCAGCAGCTTGACCCGGACGGGCCCTGAAGCTTTCTTT
CDR3 protein: CASSLTRTGPEAFF
CDR3 length: 14
J gene: TRBJ1-1
clone size: few
D gene: .
V gene: TRBV7-2

CDR3 DNA: TGTGCCAGCAGCTTAGCAGAGGGAATGAGCACTGAAGCTTTCTTT
CDR3 protein: CASSLAEGMSTEAFF
CDR3 length: 15
J gene: TRBJ1-1
clone size: .
D gene: .
V gene: TRBV7-8

CDR3 DNA: TGTGCCAGCAGTGATCAGGGAGGGACCGAAGAGACCCAGTACTTC
CDR3 protein: CASSDQGGTEETQYF
CDR3 length: 15
J gene: TRBJ2-5
clone size: few
D gene: TRBD2
V gene: TRBV2